The TCR beta chain under discussion was sequenced for a study of blood T cells in healthy people across ages. General study results and limits: Strong correlation linked observed beta diversity and percent naive T cells.

This clonotype was recorded a few times. What it binds is not known. Germline is not matched at one junction end, which may reflect a read error. Primers used in a second PCR of about 7 to 12 cycles were a sample-barcoded 5' primer and a J-beta primer mix. TCRdb processed the 5' RACE reads anew with MiXCR; each CDR3 protein has one entry. The table shows around 280,000 distinct CDR3 sequences, with 25% to 30% occurring only once. There are 13 residues in the CDR3. Germline CDR1 reads DFQATT; CDR2 reads SNEGSKA (reference sequence). The draw of peripheral blood yielded roughly 10 milliliters from each donor.

The TCR sequence derives from a woman in her 70s in good health. V is TRBV20-1 and J is TRBJ1-2, with a weak D call TRBD1 (5 bases). The source material was blood. CDR3 residues: CRARDGGSYGYIF. In DNA form, the CDR3 reads TGCAGGGCGAGGGACGGTGGATCCTATGGCTACATCTTC.